Given below is one T cell receptor (beta chain) in context. This specimen belongs to a study of radiotherapy plus CTLA-4 blockade in lung cancer. Across the whole study: With 31% of patients having disease control, objective responses were seen in about 18%.

The repertoire was sequenced with immunoSEQ multiplex PCR; TCRdb's copy has only in-frame clones and lacks some. The repertoire holds around 110,000 clones, with about 80% as singletons. This CDR3 is 12 amino acids long. From germline, CDR1 is LNHDA and CDR2 SQIVND (reference sequence). Trimming stripped 4 bases from V and 6 bases from J, with 10 bases between. This receptor was obtained from a human donor with non-small cell lung cancer that progressed on radiotherapy plus ipilimumab. Some clones in this sample may be carry-over from other donors' samples. The chain carries TRBV19 and TRBJ2-7; D might be TRBD1 (6 bases). The sequences come from peripheral blood, collected from a patient treated with radiotherapy plus ipilimumab. The CDR3 spells CASSNTGLEQYF. CDR3 sequence (DNA): TGTGCCAGTAGTAATACAGGGCTCGAGCAGTACTTC.